These 28 T cell receptor beta chains share one sample of origin, sequenced in a study of CD8+CD57+ T cells in acquired aplastic anemia. Genomic DNA served as template for TCR beta VDJ and CDR3 profiling. TCRdb re-called the reads with MiXCR, one entry per CDR3 protein. There are roughly 250,000 distinct CDR3 sequences in the sample; approximately 86% occur only once, and 35% to 50% lies in the top ten. Previously, flow cytometry had revealed CD8+CD57+ cell expansion in the patients chosen for sequencing. Sequencing used sorted CD4+, CD8+, or CD8+CD57+ T cells (not recorded which) from PBMCs. These receptors all stem from a human donor with aplastic anemia.

This clonotype has just one count. This chain links TRBV2 with TRBJ2-4; TRBD2 might be the D (5 bases). This CDR3 is built from 14 residues. V shed 7 bases and J shed 1 base, with 11 bases lying between them. The germline gives CDR1 SNHLY, CDR2 FYNNEI. DNA of the CDR3: TGTGCCAGCACCCGGGGTATCGCCAAAAACATTCAGTACTTC. The encoded protein is CASTRGIAKNIQYF.

V usage is TRBV9 and J usage is TRBJ2-4; possibly TRBD1 for D (6 bases). This CDR3 comprises 12 residues. CDR1 is SGDLS and CDR2 is YYNGEE in the germline V gene. V was cut by 7 bases and J by 9 bases, with 14 bases left in between. For the CDR3, the DNA is TGTGCCAGCGGAGGAGACAGGACCATTCAGTACTTC. It specifies CASGGDRTIQYF.

The genes are TRBV6-5 and TRBJ2-7; 11 bases match TRBD2. Unmatched junction bases numbered 5, after V lost 10 bases and J lost 0 bases. In germline, CDR1 is MNHEY, CDR2 SVGAGI. CDR3 length equals 14 residues. CDR3 loop: CATRLAGSSYEQYF. The CDR3 DNA follows: TGTGCCACCAGACTAGCGGGATCCTCCTACGAGCAGTACTTC.

This clonotype was detected only a few times. No conserved phenylalanine or tryptophan is present at the end of the CDR3, so a read error is the likely explanation. The limits of the CDR3 on the DNA are not certain, so only TCRdb's listed CDR3 is given. The chain uses TRBV7-7 and TRBJ2-3; TRBD2, as called in the table, went unchecked against the DNA. The length of the CDR3 is 13 amino acids, counting both ends. The germline V gene encodes CDR1 SSHAT and CDR2 FNYEAQ (reference sequence). The CDR3 loop is CASSPLALNTGEL.

This clonotype has a single count. This sequence joins TRBV2 and TRBJ2-7; 9 nucleotides match TRBD1. With V trimmed by 5 bases and J by 2 bases, 7 bases remained unmatched. This CDR3 is 15 amino acids long. Per the germline V gene, CDR1 is SNHLY and CDR2 is FYNNEI. The CDR3 coding sequence is TGTGCCAGCAGTATCAAGGGACAGGGCCCCTACGAGCAGTACTTC. This gives the protein CASSIKGQGPYEQYF.

This clonotype has more than one count but fewer than ten. This chain uses TRBV7-9 with TRBJ1-2; tentatively, D is TRBD1 (5 bases). This CDR3 spans 16 amino acids. Per the germline V gene, CDR1 is SEHNR and CDR2 is FQNEAQ (reference sequence). V dropped 3 bases and J dropped 11 bases, with 25 bases sitting between them. The CDR3 DNA follows: TGTGCCAGCAGCTTTCAAAGAAGCGGGGGGGTATATGAGTACACCTTC. The encoded protein is CASSFQRSGGVYEYTF.

V and J are TRBV9 and TRBJ2-1; D remains unclear. The germline CDR1 and CDR2 sequences are SGDLS and YYNGEE. V lost 1 base and J 0 bases, leaving 8 bases between the germline ends. CDR3 length: 15 amino acids. The CDR3 bases are TGTGCCAGCAGCGTATGGAGTACCTCCTACAATGAGCAGTTCTTC. Translating it yields CASSVWSTSYNEQFF. Full variable domain (outside the CDR3, taken from reference TRBV9 and TRBJ2-1): DSGVTQTPKHLITATGQRVTLRCSPRSGDLSVYWYQQSLDQGLQFLIQYYNGEERAKGNILERFSAQQFPDLHSELNLSSLELGDSALYFCASSVWSTSYNEQFFGPGTRLTVL.

This clonotype was recorded once. V gene TRBV4-1 combines with J gene TRBJ2-7, with TRBD1 matching over 10 bases. The length of the CDR3 is 10 residues. Germline V lookup: CDR1 MGHRA, CDR2 YSYEKL. V lost 11 bases and J lost 5; bases outside the gene matches: 0. CDR3 DNA: TGCGCCGGGACAGGGGACGAGCAGTACGTC. It codes for CAGTGDEQYV.

The chain couples TRBV11-2 to TRBJ2-7; D possibly corresponds to TRBD1 (7 bases). Germline V gives CDR1 SGHAT, CDR2 FQNNGV. The CDR3 extends over 18 amino acids. Trimming shortened V by 4 bases and J by 1 base, and 23 bases separated the two germline ends. The CDR3 bases are TGTGCCAGCAGCTGTGGTCGAGGGGGGACAGCCCTTTCCTACGAGCAGTACGTC. Its translation is CASSCGRGGTALSYEQYV.

As for this clonotype: One end of the junction varies from germline; a read error may be responsible. The rearrangement links TRBV7-9 to TRBJ2-5; D is ambiguous. CDR1 SEHNR and CDR2 FQNEAQ come from the germline V gene (reference sequence). The CDR3 is 14 residues long. CDR3 nucleotides: TGTGCCAGCAGCCTAGGCAGCGAGGCCCGGGCCAAGTATTTC. This encodes CASSLGSEARAKYF.

This chain connects TRBV12-3 or TRBV12-4 to TRBJ2-5, with D tentatively TRBD2 (6 bases). Trimming cost V 11 bases and J 1 base, with 17 bases left between them. This CDR3 comprises 14 residues. DNA of the CDR3: TGTGCCTCTCGGCGGGGCTCCAGCCAAGAGACCCAGTACTTC. This encodes CASRRGSSQETQYF.

Details on this clonotype: In this CDR3 the conserved last residue, phenylalanine or tryptophan, is missing, so a read error is likely. No DNA is shown, since the ends of the CDR3 on it are uncertain; the CDR3 is the one TCRdb lists. CDR3 region: CASSDGGVDEQSFGPG. The chain is built from TRBV2 and TRBJ1-6; the DNA was not compared with TRBD1, the D call given in the table. Per germline, CDR1 SNHLY and CDR2 FYNNEI. The CDR3 contains 16 residues when both ends are counted.

The chain combines TRBV7-7 with TRBJ1-2; D uncertain. The CDR3 is 16 residues long. Deletions cut 1 base from V and 11 bases from J, with 23 bases between. In germline, CDR1 is SSHAT, CDR2 FNYEAQ (reference sequence). The CDR3, as DNA: TGTGCCAGCAGCTTAGGACTAACGTACGTGAATTGTGAGTACACCTTC. Residues: CASSLGLTYVNCEYTF.

The chain combines TRBV7-3 with TRBJ2-7; D is unresolved. The germline V gene has CDR1 SGHTA and CDR2 FQGTGA. The CDR3 is made up of 12 amino acids. Trimming pared 5 bases from V and 5 bases from J, leaving 10 bases between. As DNA, the CDR3 is TGTGCCAGCAGCACGTATCTGGACGAGCAGTACTTC. This gives the protein CASSTYLDEQYF.

The gene calls are TRBV9 and TRBJ2-1; either TRBD1 or TRBD2 may fit D (5 bases each). Germline CDR1 reads SGDLS; CDR2 reads YYNGEE. The CDR3 totals 15 residues. Trimming took 8 bases from V and 2 from J, leaving 17 bases between them. The CDR3 DNA sequence: TGTGCCAGTAGTATAGACAGCGGCGCCTACAATGAGCAGTTCTTC. It translates to CASSIDSGAYNEQFF.

Regarding this clonotype: This may come from a read error, since a much larger clone is one base off. The conserved phenylalanine or tryptophan normally closing the CDR3 is absent here, so this likely arose from a read error. The DNA is omitted, as the CDR3 cannot be located on it reliably, and the CDR3 follows TCRdb's listing. V is TRBV9 and J is TRBJ2-3; the table's D call TRBD2 went unverified against the DNA. The germline V gene encodes CDR1 SGDLS and CDR2 YYNGEE. The CDR3 extends over 13 residues, inclusive of both ends. CDR3 protein: CASSVGPADTDTL.

V usage is TRBV11-3 and J usage is TRBJ2-7, with 7 bases that match TRBD1. The length of the CDR3 is 18 residues. Germline lookup yields CDR1 SGHNT and CDR2 YENEEA. Unmatched junction bases numbered 21, after V lost 0 bases and J lost 10 bases. This CDR3 reads CASSLDLTGNTEAFFQYV. CDR3 DNA: TGTGCCAGCAGCTTAGATCTGACAGGGAACACTGAAGCTTTCTTTCAGTACGTC.

The chain recombines TRBV7-8 with TRBJ2-3; a weak D match, TRBD1 (6 bases). The CDR3 runs 15 residues. Germline CDR1 is SGHVS and CDR2 is FQNEAQ. V lost 4 bases to trimming and J lost 15 bases, with 26 bases between them. As DNA, the CDR3 is TGTGCCAGCAGCTCCGGGGTTAAGGGCGGACAGTTCTTCTATTTT. Translating it yields CASSSGVKGGQFFYF.

As for this clonotype: Relative to the germline gene, one junction end is altered; a read error may explain this. The genes are TRBV5-4 and TRBJ2-5; TRBD2 matches at 7 bases. Germline values: CDR1 SGHNT, CDR2 YYREEE (reference sequence). The CDR3 is 14 residues long. CDR3 region: CATSRTSEQETQYF. The CDR3, as DNA: TGTGCCACCAGCAGAACTAGCGAGCAAGAGACCCAGTACTTC.

V usage is TRBV2 and J usage is TRBJ2-3; tentatively, D is TRBD1 or TRBD2 (5 bases each). The CDR3 has 13 amino acids. CDR1 is SNHLY and CDR2 is FYNNEI in the germline V gene. Here the CDR3 reads CSIGDGGTDTQYF. CDR3 DNA: TGTAGCATCGGGGACGGGGGCACAGATACGCAGTATTTT.

The V call is TRBV7-8, the J call TRBJ1-1, with D unresolved. Germline assignment: CDR1 SGHVS and CDR2 FQNEAQ. The V end lost 2 bases, the J end lost 14 bases, and 24 bases lay between the germline ends. The CDR3 is made up of 15 amino acids. CDR3 bases: TGTGCCAGCAGCTTACCCTATGGAGCTTTCTTTGAACAATTCTTT. This sequence encodes CASSLPYGAFFEQFF.

The CDR3 DNA follows: TGTGCCAGCAGCCGGGGACAGCGCGGCTATAATTCACCCCTCCACTTT. Its protein is CASSRGQRGYNSPLHF. The chain links TRBV5-6 to TRBJ1-6; 7 positions agree with TRBD1. This CDR3 is 16 amino acids long. V lost 4 bases to trimming and J lost 3 bases; unmatched junction nucleotides: 7. Germline CDR1 is SGHDT and CDR2 is YYEEEE.

Turning to this clonotype: Germline is not matched at one junction end, which may reflect a read error. V and J are TRBV7-8 and TRBJ1-1; D remains unclear. The V gene's germline CDR1 is SGHVS and CDR2 FQNEAQ. CDR3 length: 17 amino acids. The CDR3 loop is CASSLEGGPDTQTFGPF. CDR3 in DNA: TGTGCCAGCAGCTTAGAGGGAGGTCCCGATACGCAGACTTTTGGCCCCTTT.

The chain couples TRBV7-8 to TRBJ1-1, with D maybe TRBD1 (6 bases). The germline gives CDR1 SGHVS, CDR2 FQNEAQ. There are 16 residues in the CDR3. Trimming shortened V by 0 bases and J by 0 bases, and 11 bases separated the two germline ends. The CDR3 reads CASSLAGAGVNTEAFF. In nucleotides, the CDR3 is TGTGCCAGCAGCTTAGCGGGAGCAGGGGTGAACACTGAAGCTTTCTTT. Based on the CDR3 plus reference TRBV7-8 and TRBJ1-1, the full variable domain is GAGVSQSPRYKVAKRGQDVALRCDPISGHVSLFWYQQALGQGPEFLTYFQNEAQLDKSGLPSDRFFAERPEGSVSTLKIQRTQQEDSAVYLCASSLAGAGVNTEAFFGQGTRLTVV.

Written as DNA, the CDR3 is TGTGCCAGCAGCGCAAGCGCAAATACGCAAGCTTTCTTT. Its translation is CASSASANTQAFF. V is TRBV13 and J is TRBJ1-1; D unclear. Deletions cut 5 bases from V and 9 bases from J, with 16 bases between. The CDR3 totals 13 residues. Germline V CDR1 and CDR2: PRHDT, FYEKMQ (reference sequence).

J is TRBJ2-1 and V is TRBV5-1, with TRBD2 matching 12 bases. The length of the CDR3 is 15 residues. The V and J ends lost 3 bases and 8 bases, in that order; junction bases with no gene match: 6. Per germline, CDR1 SGHRS and CDR2 YFSETQ. CDR3 DNA sequence: TGCGCCAGCAGCTCAACTAGCGGGGGGAGCGATGAGCAGTTCTTC. The encoded protein is CASSSTSGGSDEQFF.

The rearrangement uses TRBV7-9 and TRBJ2-3; D gene ambiguous. Deletions cut 8 bases from V and 2 bases from J, with 11 bases between. Germline V gene data show CDR1 as SEHNR and CDR2 as FQNEAQ (reference sequence). CDR3 size: 13 residues. The CDR3 region has the DNA TGTGCCAGCGGGGAAGTACCCACAGATACGCAGTATTTT. Protein product: CASGEVPTDTQYF.

The chain recombines TRBV7-2 with TRBJ1-6; D is possibly TRBD1 (5 bases). Germline CDR1 is SGHTA and CDR2 is FQGNSA. CDR3 size: 14 residues. V shed 4 bases and J shed 9 bases, with 13 bases lying between them. The CDR3 region is CASSSKGSSSPLHF. CDR3 bases: TGTGCCAGCAGCTCAAAGGGGAGTAGTTCACCCCTCCACTTT.